This TCR beta chain originates from a study of cytomegalovirus exposure and HLA in healthy donors. V lost 6 bases and J 7 bases, leaving 13 bases between the germline ends. The CDR3 runs 13 residues. Germline CDR1 MNHEY, CDR2 SMNVEV (reference sequence). Note on this clone: Its target is not known.

Regarding the study as a whole: The majority of TCR sequences were rare, yet some public TCRs appeared in many donors. The listing of some 170 TCR beta chains classed them as cytomegalovirus-associated. In the roughly 120 validation repertoires, under 95% of cluster scores exceeded 0, per a later analysis. Specificity for CMV antigens was confirmed in vitro for three of the CMV-associated chains.

Here immunoSEQ multiplex PCR was the method, and the copy in TCRdb shows in-frame clones only, minus some. Of hundreds of thousands of clones in the sample, over 75% are singletons; the top ten hold roughly 1%. The V and J genes are TRBV27 and TRBJ2-1; tentative D call: TRBD2 (5 bases). The receptor comes from a woman aged 18-35 years in good health and CMV-seronegative. The sequenced material came from PBMCs. The CDR3 nucleotides read TGTGCCAGCAGCTATAGGACTGGAAATGAGCAGTTCTTC. As protein: CASSYRTGNEQFF.